This T cell receptor beta chain was sequenced in a study of T cell repertoires in cytomegalovirus infection. This CDR3 spans 16 amino acids. Per the germline V gene, CDR1 is SGHAT and CDR2 is FQNNGV. J lost 5 bases, V lost 5 bases, and 11 bases had no gene match. TCRdb recomputed calls from the reads with MiXCR, one row per CDR3 protein. The repertoire has tens of thousands of distinct CDR3 sequences, 20% of them found once; the top ten carry less than 20%. The table lists this clonotype with a few counts. Antigen unknown. Study-wide results and caveats: HLA-C-restricted TCR beta clonotypes specific for CMV led the ex vivo response.

The source material was PBMCs, sequenced either directly or after in vitro stimulation (not recorded which). The source of this sequence is a human donor in good health (CMV status not recorded). Some clones in this sample may be carry-over from other donors' samples. V is TRBV11-2 and J is TRBJ2-5; 10 nucleotides align to TRBD1. CDR3 amino acids: CASSHSGTGVWETQYF. Here the CDR3 DNA reads TGTGCCAGCAGCCACTCCGGGACAGGGGTTTGGGAGACCCAGTACTTC.